Below are 19 T cell receptor beta chains sequenced from a single sample in a study of blood T cell repertoires in COVID-19 (dated by TCRdb to about 2020). The receptor library was made with the immunoSEQ multiplex PCR assay. The immuneACCESS repertoire file appears here via TCRdb, limited to in-frame rearrangements. These files lack a portion of the clones; in checked studies, under half of the deficit traces to unresolved V genes, and the cause of the others is not known. The table for this sample lists almost 80,000 clones; around 83% of them were counted only once. The ten largest clones capture under 45% of the sample. The material sequenced was peripheral blood. The receptors were gathered from a woman aged 70-85 years with acute or convalescent COVID-19.

The chain joins TRBV5-1 to TRBJ2-5; a weak D match, TRBD1 (6 bases). The germline CDR1 and CDR2 sequences are SGHRS and YFSETQ. V shed 0 bases and J shed 5 bases, with 11 bases lying between them. The CDR3 runs 14 residues. DNA of the CDR3: TGCGCCAGCAGCTTGGGCCAGGGGAAGGAGACCCAGTACTTC. Amino acid sequence: CASSLGQGKETQYF. Filled out from reference TRBV5-1 and TRBJ2-5, the complete variable domain reads KAGVTQTPRYLIKTRGQQVTLSCSPISGHRSVSWYQQTPGQGLQFLFEYFSETQRNKGNFPGRFSGRQFSNSRSEMNVSTLELGDSALYLCASSLGQGKETQYFGPGTRLLVL.

This chain uses TRBV5-4 with TRBJ1-2; D is possibly TRBD1 (6 bases). V was shortened by 1 base and J by 8 bases, with 12 bases between the two germline ends. Germline V gives CDR1 SGHNT, CDR2 YYREEE (reference sequence). There are 13 residues in the CDR3. In nucleotides, the CDR3 is TGTGCCAGCAGCTTGACAGGGATAGGAGGCTACACCTTC. Its translation: CASSLTGIGGYTF.

The chain has TRBV7-3 and TRBJ2-1; D gene uncertain. Germline loops: CDR1 SGHTA, CDR2 FQGTGA. The CDR3 is 13 amino acids. Trimming removed 3 bases at V and 3 bases at J, with 6 bases between. CDR3 DNA sequence: TGTGCCAGCAGCTTGTCGGTCTACAATGAGCAGTTCTTC. It codes for CASSLSVYNEQFF.

This clone was seen just once. The V call is TRBV19, the J call TRBJ2-4, with TRBD1 as a possible D gene (7 bases). There are 16 residues in the CDR3. Trimming shortened V by 4 bases and J by 3 bases, and 16 bases separated the two germline ends. From germline, CDR1 is LNHDA and CDR2 SQIVND (reference sequence). CDR3 sequence: CASSKGAGPVKNIQYF. In DNA, the CDR3 is TGTGCCAGTAGTAAGGGGGCGGGACCGGTCAAAAACATTCAGTACTTC.

This sequence joins TRBV5-1 and TRBJ2-2, with TRBD2 matching over 12 bases. This CDR3 comprises 17 residues. J lost 4 bases, V lost 5 bases, and 9 bases had no gene match. Germline V gives CDR1 SGHRS, CDR2 YFSETQ. Here the CDR3 reads CASSGAPLAGGTGELFF. The DNA of the CDR3 is TGCGCCAGCAGTGGCGCCCCACTAGCGGGAGGCACCGGGGAGCTGTTTTTT.

CDR3: CASSESAGYGYTF. CDR3 DNA: TGTGCCAGCAGCGAGTCGGCGGGTTATGGCTACACCTTC. The chain joins TRBV7-2 to TRBJ1-2, with D unresolved. V lost 5 bases and J 5 bases, leaving 12 bases between the germline ends. Per the germline V gene, CDR1 is SGHTA and CDR2 is FQGNSA. The CDR3 covers 13 residues.

The chain uses TRBV10-3 and TRBJ1-4; no clear D. CDR1 ENHRY and CDR2 SYGVKD come from the germline V gene. V was clipped by 0 bases and J by 5 bases, with 10 bases between them. The CDR3 length is 15 residues. The CDR3 loop is CAISESAGVNEKLFF. CDR3 coding DNA: TGTGCCATCAGTGAGTCGGCAGGCGTAAATGAAAAACTGTTTTTT.

The J gene is TRBJ1-1, the V gene TRBV14, with D uncertain. Germline V gives CDR1 SGHDN, CDR2 FVKESK. V was cut by 4 bases and J by 6 bases, with 9 bases left in between. The CDR3 runs 12 residues. CDR3 bases: TGTGCCAGCAGCCTACGGTTCGCTGAAGCTTTCTTT. Translation: CASSLRFAEAFF.

V is TRBV30 and J is TRBJ1-1; 7 bases match TRBD1. This CDR3 is built from 14 residues. After removal of 3 bases from V and 5 bases from J, the junction contained 9 bases not matched to a gene. From germline, CDR1 is GTSNPN and CDR2 SVGIG (reference sequence). The CDR3 spells CAWRQGLRRTEAFF. As DNA, the CDR3 is TGTGCCTGGAGACAGGGGCTTAGGCGGACTGAAGCTTTCTTT.

This rearrangement joins TRBV6-1 to TRBJ2-7, with D possibly TRBD2 on 5 matching bases. The CDR3 covers 15 residues. The germline gives CDR1 MNHNS, CDR2 SASEGT. V was trimmed by 5 bases and J by 2 bases, leaving 16 bases between them. The CDR3 loop reads CASSSWTQLTYEQYF. The DNA for the CDR3 is TGTGCCAGCAGTTCGTGGACTCAACTCACCTACGAGCAGTACTTC.

There are a few counts of this clone. The rearrangement links TRBV3-1 (or the pseudogene TRBV3-2) to TRBJ2-7; 8 bases agree with TRBD1. With 0 bases clipped from V and 6 bases from J, the junction kept 10 bases outside the gene matches. CDR1 LGHDT and CDR2 YNNKEL come from the germline V gene (reference sequence). This CDR3 region has 16 residues. DNA of the CDR3: TGTGCCAGCAGCCAAGATTATGGGCAGGGGGCGAGCGAGCAGTACTTC. Encoded protein: CASSQDYGQGASEQYF.

The rearrangement links TRBV12-3 or TRBV12-4 to TRBJ1-2; D gene unclear. The length of the CDR3 is 12 residues. Trimming removed 9 bases from V and 1 base from J, with 9 bases in between. The CDR3 coding sequence is TGTGCCAGTTCGGGGTTTAACTATGGCTACACCTTC. Its protein is CASSGFNYGYTF.

This rearrangement joins TRBV3-1 (or the pseudogene TRBV3-2) to TRBJ2-3; D possibly corresponds to TRBD1 (5 bases). Per germline, CDR1 LGHDT and CDR2 YNNKEL (reference sequence). Trimming took off 1 base at V and 2 bases at J, with 10 bases between the two ends. The CDR3 covers 15 residues. The CDR3 spells CASSQASGYTDTQYF. The DNA for the CDR3 is TGTGCCAGCAGCCAAGCTTCAGGGTACACAGATACGCAGTATTTT.

The V gene is TRBV7-2, the J gene TRBJ2-3, with 7 bases that match TRBD2. Germline loops: CDR1 SGHTA, CDR2 FQGNSA. CDR3 length: 16 residues. V shed 3 bases, J shed 0 bases, and the junction held 6 bases outside the gene matches. The CDR3 DNA is TGTGCCAGCAGCTTGCTCCACGGGGGGAGCACAGATACGCAGTATTTT. Translation: CASSLLHGGSTDTQYF.

V gene TRBV6-2 or TRBV6-3 combines with J gene TRBJ2-2; a possible D gene is TRBD1 (6 bases). Germline V gives CDR1 MNHEY, CDR2 SVGEGT. The germline V and J ends were trimmed by 2 bases and 6 bases, with 22 bases remaining between them. This CDR3 spans 18 amino acids. CDR3 coding DNA: TGTGCCAGCAGTTACCCGAGGGGGTATATAGGGATCGCCGGGGAGCTGTTTTTT. This gives the protein CASSYPRGYIGIAGELFF.

This clone was detected many times. The gene calls are TRBV6-5 and TRBJ1-1, with 7 nucleotides matching TRBD1. Germline CDR1 reads MNHEY; CDR2 reads SVGAGI. There are 14 residues in the CDR3. Trimming took 6 bases from V and 1 from J; bases not matched to a gene: 5. The CDR3 is CASRSGQPNTEAFF. In DNA form, the CDR3 reads TGTGCCAGCAGGTCGGGACAGCCGAACACTGAAGCTTTCTTT.

V usage is TRBV7-2 and J usage is TRBJ1-2; tentatively, D is TRBD1 (6 bases). The CDR3 has 14 amino acids. V was pared by 2 bases and J by 3 bases, with 10 bases between. Germline V gene lookup returns CDR1 SGHTA and CDR2 FQGNSA. Written as DNA, the CDR3 is TGTGCCAGCAGCTTAATAGGGGGAGACTATGGCTACACCTTC. Translating gives CASSLIGGDYGYTF.

The chain couples TRBV19 to TRBJ1-2; 9 nucleotides align to TRBD1. This CDR3 has 15 amino acids. CDR1 is LNHDA and CDR2 is SQIVND in the germline V gene (reference sequence). Germline trimming cut 6 bases from V and 8 bases from J; bases unmatched to any gene: 13. The CDR3 sequence is CASSPTGGGLGGYTF. The CDR3 region has the DNA TGTGCCAGTAGCCCAACAGGGGGCGGATTGGGCGGCTACACCTTC.

CDR3 in amino acids: CASSYGLAQETQYF. The DNA of the CDR3 is TGTGCCAGCAGCTACGGACTAGCGCAAGAGACCCAGTACTTC. This rearrangement joins TRBV5-4 to TRBJ2-5; 9 nucleotides agree with TRBD2. V lost 3 bases and J lost 2; bases outside the gene matches: 2. This CDR3 has 14 residues. The germline V gene encodes CDR1 SGHNT and CDR2 YYREEE (reference sequence).